This T cell receptor beta chain appears in the sequencing data of a study of cytomegalovirus exposure and HLA in healthy donors. Trimming shortened V by 6 bases and J by 0 bases, and 11 bases separated the two germline ends. The CDR3 contains 14 residues. Germline CDR1 reads MDHEN; CDR2 reads SYDVKM. In regard to this clone: Antigen specificity is unknown.

Study-wide results and caveats: An analysis that was carried out later associated about 17,000 TCR beta sequences with HLA alleles at 0.05 false discovery rate.

This PCR relied on a set of 60 Vbeta primers and 13 Jbeta primers. As originally analysed: Per a later analysis, the number of unique TCR beta chains was roughly 87 million, of which 9 million to 14 million were shared. Produced via immunoSEQ multiplex PCR; TCRdb's table is partial and in-frame only. The D gene and trimming were derived from the DNA, and the V and J assignments and clone size from that table. The data contain some 100,000 clones, 70% to 85% of them singletons. This sequence originates from a woman aged 18-29 years in good health and CMV-seronegative. The V gene is TRBV28, the J gene TRBJ1-1; D possibly corresponds to TRBD1 (6 bases). Sequenced material: PBMCs. The chain's CDR3 is CASRPDRLNTEAFF. As DNA, the CDR3 is TGTGCCAGCAGACCTGACAGGCTGAACACTGAAGCTTTCTTT. The full variable domain, completed using reference TRBV28 and TRBJ1-1, is DVKVTQSSRYLVKRTGEKVFLECVQDMDHENMFWYRQDPGLGLRLIYFSYDVKMKEKGDIPEGYSVSREKKERFSLILESASTNQTSMYLCASRPDRLNTEAFFGQGTRLTVV.